This is a list of T cell receptor beta chains from one sample in a study of blood T cell repertoires in COVID-19. Assay: immunoSEQ multiplex PCR; the TCRdb copy retains only in-frame clones and omits some. The repertoire holds over 150,000 clones, about three quarters seen once, with roughly 1.7% in the top ten. Material for sequencing was peripheral blood. Receptor source: an elderly man with acute or convalescent COVID-19. CDR3s include the opening cysteine and the closing phenylalanine or tryptophan. A D gene is named only where the DNA matches it firmly. Only some rows state a clone size, as once, few, many or a class for expanded clones.

TRBV9	TRBJ2-3	TRBD2	NA	CASSKAGTSGRTDTQYF	TGTGCCAGCAGCAAGGCCGGGACTAGCGGCAGAACAGATACGCAGTATTTT
TRBV11-2	TRBJ2-3	NA	NA	CASSLDIQVVDTQYF	TGTGCCAGCAGCTTAGATATCCAGGTAGTAGATACGCAGTATTTT
TRBV11-3	TRBJ2-7	NA	NA	CASRQRGRAIYEQYF	TGTGCCAGCAGGCAAAGGGGCAGGGCGATCTACGAGCAGTACTTC
TRBV6-6	TRBJ1-5	TRBD1	NA	CASSYRTGDQPQHF	TGTGCCAGCAGTTACCGGACAGGGGATCAGCCCCAGCATTTT
TRBV7-2	TRBJ1-3	TRBD1	many	CASRTGGGSGNTIYF	TGTGCCAGCAGGACAGGGGGAGGATCTGGAAACACCATATATTTT
TRBV2	TRBJ2-3	TRBD1	NA	CASSPGGQGTDTQYF	TGTGCCAGCAGTCCAGGGGGACAGGGTACAGATACGCAGTATTTT
TRBV10-2	TRBJ1-1	NA	NA	CASARGGNTEAFF	TGCGCCAGCGCGAGGGGGGGGAACACTGAAGCTTTCTTT
TRBV24-1	TRBJ1-2	NA	NA	CATSDNRDGYTF	TGTGCCACCAGTGACAACAGGGATGGCTACACCTTC
TRBV6-5	TRBJ1-2	NA	NA	CASRDPTGRGYGYTF	TGTGCCAGCAGGGACCCGACTGGCAGGGGCTATGGCTACACCTTC
TRBV2	TRBJ1-2	NA	NA	CASSRGTLYGYTF	TGTGCCAGCAGCCGGGGTACGCTGTATGGCTACACCTTC
TRBV20-1	TRBJ2-5	NA	NA	CSAAREETQYF	TGCAGTGCCGCCAGGGAAGAGACCCAGTACTTC
TRBV6-5	TRBJ2-7	NA	NA	CASSRLGREQYF	TGTGCCAGCAGTCGACTCGGCCGCGAGCAGTACTTC
TRBV5-1	TRBJ2-7	NA	NA	CASSPQTSSYEQYF	TGCGCCAGCAGCCCCCAGACATCCTCCTACGAGCAGTACTTC
TRBV4-1	TRBJ1-2	TRBD1	NA	CASSVRTGFGYTF	TGCGCCAGCAGCGTTAGGACAGGGTTTGGCTACACCTTC
TRBV18	TRBJ1-5	TRBD1	NA	CASSPPGGRAQQPQHF	TGTGCCAGCTCACCACCAGGGGGCAGGGCACAGCAGCCCCAGCATTTT
TRBV11-2	TRBJ2-7	TRBD1	NA	CASSLNTGGYEQYF	TGTGCCAGCAGCTTAAATACAGGGGGGTACGAGCAGTACTTC
TRBV5-1	TRBJ2-1	TRBD1	NA	CASSLGGVPSNEQFF	TGCGCCAGCAGCTTAGGGGGCGTTCCATCCAATGAGCAGTTCTTC
TRBV5-1	TRBJ2-2	NA	NA	CASSPTGGVTGELFF	TGCGCCAGCAGCCCCACAGGAGGGGTCACCGGGGAGCTGTTTTTT
TRBV5-1	TRBJ1-1	TRBD1	NA	CASSFGQGVTEAFF	TGCGCCAGCAGCTTTGGACAGGGAGTCACTGAAGCTTTCTTT
TRBV5-4	TRBJ2-1	TRBD2	NA	CASSPGGPGDNEQFF	TGTGCCAGCAGCCCGGGGGGGCCGGGTGACAATGAGCAGTTCTTC
TRBV10-3	TRBJ2-5	TRBD1	NA	CAISESWDRVPRGQETQYF	TGTGCCATCAGTGAGTCTTGGGACAGGGTGCCCCGGGGACAAGAGACCCAGTACTTC
TRBV4-2	TRBJ2-5	NA	once	CASSRAQGQETQYF	TGTGCCAGCAGCCGGGCCCAGGGGCAAGAGACCCAGTACTTC
TRBV10-1	TRBJ2-3	TRBD1	NA	CASSSGTGGSTDTQYF	TGCGCCAGCAGTTCCGGGACAGGGGGTAGCACAGATACGCAGTATTTT
TRBV6-5	TRBJ2-7	TRBD1	few	CASRSGQGVYEQYF	TGTGCCAGCAGAAGTGGACAGGGCGTCTACGAGCAGTACTTC
TRBV5-4	TRBJ2-3	NA	NA	CASSLDLVASTDTQYF	TGTGCCAGCAGCCTCGATCTGGTAGCTAGCACAGATACGCAGTATTTT
TRBV6-2/TRBV6-3	TRBJ2-1	NA	NA	CASSLGGGAENEQFF	TGTGCCAGCAGTCTCGGTGGGGGGGCCGAGAATGAGCAGTTCTTC
TRBV12-3/TRBV12-4	TRBJ1-4	NA	NA	CASRSNTEKLFF	TGTGCCAGCAGGTCCAACACTGAAAAACTGTTTTTT
TRBV7-2	TRBJ2-3	TRBD2	NA	CASSPGLAGGFHTDTQYF	TGTGCCAGCAGCCCCGGACTAGCGGGGGGCTTCCACACAGATACGCAGTATTTT
TRBV6-1	TRBJ1-2	NA	NA	CASSESDYGYTF	TGTGCCAGCAGTGAGAGTGACTATGGCTACACCTTC
TRBV2	TRBJ2-5	TRBD2	NA	CASSELGLAPETQYF	TGTGCCAGCAGTGAACTAGGACTAGCACCAGAGACCCAGTACTTC
TRBV27	TRBJ1-2	NA	few	CASRAGGYGYGYTF	TGTGCCAGCAGAGCGGGGGGCTATGGCTATGGCTACACCTTC
TRBV6-4	TRBJ2-3	NA	NA	CASSDSYGYSTDTQYF	TGTGCCAGCAGTGACTCGTACGGGTATAGCACAGATACGCAGTATTTT
TRBV5-1	TRBJ1-1	NA	NA	CASSPAGNMNTEAFF	TGCGCCAGCAGCCCGGCAGGGAACATGAACACTGAAGCTTTCTTT
TRBV5-1	TRBJ2-1	TRBD1	NA	CASSLAGQGEQFF	TGCGCCAGCAGCTTGGCGGGACAGGGCGAGCAGTTCTTC
TRBV6-5	TRBJ2-1	NA	once	CASRITRQGNHEQFF	TGTGCCAGCAGAATTACCCGGCAGGGAAACCATGAGCAGTTCTTC
TRBV11-1	TRBJ1-3	NA	NA	CASSLLTVSGNTIYF	TGTGCCAGCAGCCTCTTGACAGTCTCTGGAAACACCATATATTTT
TRBV18	TRBJ1-1	NA	few	CASSPIQENTEAFF	TGTGCCAGCTCACCAATCCAGGAGAACACTGAAGCTTTCTTT
TRBV4-1	TRBJ2-5	TRBD2	NA	CASSFRTSGGQETQYF	TGCGCCAGCAGCTTTCGAACTAGCGGGGGGCAAGAGACCCAGTACTTC
TRBV29-1	TRBJ1-1	NA	NA	CSVGVLGNTEAFF	TGCAGCGTTGGGGTCCTAGGGAACACTGAAGCTTTCTTT
TRBV28	TRBJ1-5	NA	NA	CASSLNYQPQHF	TGTGCCAGCAGTTTAAACTATCAGCCCCAGCATTTT
TRBV6-5	TRBJ1-4	TRBD1	NA	CASYRGVEKLFF	TGTGCCAGTTACAGGGGCGTTGAAAAACTGTTTTTT
TRBV2	TRBJ1-2	NA	NA	CASSNGGGIPGYTF	TGTGCCAGCAGTAACGGCGGGGGGATACCAGGCTACACCTTC
TRBV9	TRBJ1-1	TRBD1	NA	CASSPRTGVPEAFF	TGTGCCAGCAGCCCGCGGACAGGGGTCCCTGAAGCTTTCTTT
TRBV18	TRBJ1-5	NA	many	CASSPSGGAGQPQHF	TGTGCCAGCTCACCATCCGGGGGGGCAGGTCAGCCCCAGCATTTT
TRBV19	TRBJ1-6	NA	NA	CASSIGGRTYNSPLHF	TGTGCCAGTAGTATAGGTGGGAGGACCTATAATTCACCCCTCCACTTT
TRBV5-1	TRBJ2-1	NA	NA	CASSSHGQDSYNEQFF	TGCGCCAGCAGCTCTCATGGACAAGACTCCTACAATGAGCAGTTCTTC
TRBV14	TRBJ2-1	NA	NA	CASSQEASAGPYNEQFF	TGTGCCAGCAGCCAAGAAGCTAGCGCCGGTCCCTACAATGAGCAGTTCTTC
TRBV19	TRBJ2-7	TRBD2	NA	CASSIPGGLYEQYF	TGTGCCAGTAGTATACCGGGGGGGCTGTACGAGCAGTACTTC
TRBV7-8	TRBJ1-2	NA	NA	CASSLQRRVLNYGYTF	TGTGCCAGCAGCTTGCAGAGGCGGGTGCTCAACTATGGCTACACCTTC
TRBV9	TRBJ2-3	TRBD1	NA	CASSVGTGVADTQYF	TGTGCCAGCAGCGTAGGGACAGGGGTAGCAGATACGCAGTATTTT
TRBV10-3	TRBJ2-7	TRBD1	few	CAIRVDRGYEQYF	TGTGCCATCAGAGTTGACAGGGGATACGAGCAGTACTTC
TRBV11-2	TRBJ2-1	NA	NA	CASSPGGYEQFF	TGTGCCAGCAGCCCCGGGGGATACGAGCAGTTCTTC
TRBV3-1/TRBV3-2	TRBJ2-1	NA	NA	CASSLVSSYNEQFF	TGTGCCAGCAGCCTTGTGAGCTCCTACAATGAGCAGTTCTTC